This T cell receptor (beta chain) was sequenced during a study of T cells in women clearing cervical HPV infection. Using immunoSEQ multiplex PCR, the repertoire was profiled, and TCRdb retains in-frame clones only, with some absent. In all, the sample yields roughly 28,000 clones. Notes on this clone: The CDR3 extends 3 residues past the end of the read, so its final part is completed from the germline J gene.

This CDR3 is built from 15 residues. After removal of 3 bases from V and 5 bases from J, the junction contained 7 bases not matched to a gene. In germline, CDR1 is SGHRS, CDR2 YFSETQ. This clonotype originated in a woman between 18 and 70 years old with a cervical HPV16 infection that either progressed to CIN3+ or cleared (not recorded which). Material for sequencing was blood buffy coat. The J gene is TRBJ2-7, the V gene TRBV5-1; 11 positions agree with TRBD2. CDR3 sequence: CASSSLLAGADEQYF. The DNA read from the CDR3 is TGCGCCAGCAGCTCCTTACTAGCGGGAGCCGACGAG.